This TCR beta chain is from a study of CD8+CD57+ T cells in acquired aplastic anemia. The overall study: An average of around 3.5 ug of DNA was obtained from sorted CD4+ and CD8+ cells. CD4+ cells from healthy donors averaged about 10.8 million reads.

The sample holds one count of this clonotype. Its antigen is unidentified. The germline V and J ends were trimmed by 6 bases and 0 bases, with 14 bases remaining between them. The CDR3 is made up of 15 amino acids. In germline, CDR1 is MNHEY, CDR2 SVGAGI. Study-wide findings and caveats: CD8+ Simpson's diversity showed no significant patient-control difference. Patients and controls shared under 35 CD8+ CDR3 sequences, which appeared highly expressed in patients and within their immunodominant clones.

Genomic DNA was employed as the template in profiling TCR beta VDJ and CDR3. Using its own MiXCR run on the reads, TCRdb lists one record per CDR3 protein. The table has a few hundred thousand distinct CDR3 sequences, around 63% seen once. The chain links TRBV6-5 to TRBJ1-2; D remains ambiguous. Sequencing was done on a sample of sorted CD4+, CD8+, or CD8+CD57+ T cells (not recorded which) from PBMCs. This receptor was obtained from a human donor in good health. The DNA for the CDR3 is TGTGCCAGCAGCCCTCTGGCCGCTCCTAACTATGGCTACACCTTC. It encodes CASSPLAAPNYGYTF.